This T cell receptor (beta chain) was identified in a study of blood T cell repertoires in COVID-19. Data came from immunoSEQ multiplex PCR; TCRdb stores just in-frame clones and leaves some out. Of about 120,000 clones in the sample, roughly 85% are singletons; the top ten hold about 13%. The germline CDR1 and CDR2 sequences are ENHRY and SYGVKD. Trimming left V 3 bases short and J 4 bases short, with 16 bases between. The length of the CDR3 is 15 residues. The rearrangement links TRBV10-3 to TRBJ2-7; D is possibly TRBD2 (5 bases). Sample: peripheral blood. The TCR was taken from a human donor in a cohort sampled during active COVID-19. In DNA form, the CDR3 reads TGTGCCATCAGTGACGTGCAGGAGGCGGTATACGAGCAGTACTTC. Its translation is CAISDVQEAVYEQYF.